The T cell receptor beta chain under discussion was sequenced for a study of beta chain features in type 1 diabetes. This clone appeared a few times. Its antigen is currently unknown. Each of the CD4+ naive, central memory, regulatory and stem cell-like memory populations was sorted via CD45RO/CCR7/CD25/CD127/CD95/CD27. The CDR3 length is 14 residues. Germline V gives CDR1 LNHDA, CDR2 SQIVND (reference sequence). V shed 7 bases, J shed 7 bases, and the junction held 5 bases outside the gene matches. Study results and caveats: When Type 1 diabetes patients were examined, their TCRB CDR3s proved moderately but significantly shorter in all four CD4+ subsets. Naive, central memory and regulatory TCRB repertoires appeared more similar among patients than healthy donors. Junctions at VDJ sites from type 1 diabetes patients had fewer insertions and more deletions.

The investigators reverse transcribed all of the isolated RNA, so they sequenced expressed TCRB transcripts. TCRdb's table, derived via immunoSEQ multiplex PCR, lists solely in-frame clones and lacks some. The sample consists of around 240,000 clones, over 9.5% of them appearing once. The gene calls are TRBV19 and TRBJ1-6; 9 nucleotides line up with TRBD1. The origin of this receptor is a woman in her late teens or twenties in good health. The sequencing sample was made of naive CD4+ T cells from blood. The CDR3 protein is CASTDRGFNSPLHF. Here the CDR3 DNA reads TGTGCCAGTACTGACAGGGGGTTCAATTCACCCCTCCACTTT.